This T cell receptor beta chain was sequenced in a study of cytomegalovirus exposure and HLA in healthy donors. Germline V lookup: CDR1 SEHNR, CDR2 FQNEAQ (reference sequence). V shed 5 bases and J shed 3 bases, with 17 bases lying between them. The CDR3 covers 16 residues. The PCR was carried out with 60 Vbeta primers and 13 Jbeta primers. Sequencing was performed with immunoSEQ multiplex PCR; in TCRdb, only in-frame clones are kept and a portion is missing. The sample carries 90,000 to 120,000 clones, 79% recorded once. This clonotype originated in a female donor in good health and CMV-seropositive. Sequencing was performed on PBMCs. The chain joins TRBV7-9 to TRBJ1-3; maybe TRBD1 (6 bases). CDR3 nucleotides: TGTGCCAGCAGCCCAGCTACCGGCAGGGGTGGAAACACCATATATTTT. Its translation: CASSPATGRGGNTIYF.